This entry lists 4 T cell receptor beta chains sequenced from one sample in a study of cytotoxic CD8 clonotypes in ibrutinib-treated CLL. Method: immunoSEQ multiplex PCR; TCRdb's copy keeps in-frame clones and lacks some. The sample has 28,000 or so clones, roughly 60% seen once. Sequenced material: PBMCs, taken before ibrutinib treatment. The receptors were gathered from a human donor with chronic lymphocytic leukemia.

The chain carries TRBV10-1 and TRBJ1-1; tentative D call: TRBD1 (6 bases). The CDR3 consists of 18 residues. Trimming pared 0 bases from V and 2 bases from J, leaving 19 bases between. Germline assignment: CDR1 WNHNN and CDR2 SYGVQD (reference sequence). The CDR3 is CASSESNPPGTYNTEAFF. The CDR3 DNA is TGCGCCAGCAGTGAGTCAAACCCACCCGGGACATACAACACTGAAGCTTTCTTT.

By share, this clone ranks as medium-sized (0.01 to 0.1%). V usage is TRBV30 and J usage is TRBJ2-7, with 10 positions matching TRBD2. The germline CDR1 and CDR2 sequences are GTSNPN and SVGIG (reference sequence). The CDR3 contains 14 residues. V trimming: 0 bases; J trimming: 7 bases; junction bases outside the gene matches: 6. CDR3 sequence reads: CAWSVTLAGDEQYF. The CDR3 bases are TGTGCCTGGAGTGTGACGCTAGCGGGGGATGAGCAGTACTTC.

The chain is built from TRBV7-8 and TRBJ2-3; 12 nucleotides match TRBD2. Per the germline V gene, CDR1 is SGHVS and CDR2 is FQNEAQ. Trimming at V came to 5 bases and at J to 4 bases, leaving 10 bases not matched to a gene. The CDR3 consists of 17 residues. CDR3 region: CASSPTLLAGGPDTQYF. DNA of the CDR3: TGTGCCAGCAGCCCGACCCTACTAGCGGGGGGACCAGATACGCAGTATTTT. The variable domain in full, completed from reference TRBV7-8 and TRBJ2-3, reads GAGVSQSPRYKVAKRGQDVALRCDPISGHVSLFWYQQALGQGPEFLTYFQNEAQLDKSGLPSDRFFAERPEGSVSTLKIQRTQQEDSAVYLCASSPTLLAGGPDTQYFGPGTRLTVL.

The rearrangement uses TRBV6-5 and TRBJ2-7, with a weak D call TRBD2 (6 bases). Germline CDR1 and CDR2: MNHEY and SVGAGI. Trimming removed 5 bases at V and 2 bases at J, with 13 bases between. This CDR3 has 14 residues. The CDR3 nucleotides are TGTGCCAGCAGTGCCCGGGACTGGACCTACGAGCAGTACTTC. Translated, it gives CASSARDWTYEQYF.